Described below is a single TCR beta chain sequence and its context. This sample stems from a study of radiation and T cells in renal cell carcinoma. Trimming removed 6 bases from V and 2 bases from J; junction bases left unmatched: 5. The CDR3 has 14 amino acids. The germline gives CDR1 SEHNR, CDR2 FQNEAQ (reference sequence). Clones were sequenced by immunoSEQ multiplex PCR, and TCRdb holds only the in-frame ones, with some missing. The profile shows 95,000 to 150,000 clones, 81% of them singletons. The time point is: blood 2 weeks post-SBRT. Indicated treatment: 15 Gy SBRT to primary tumor, nephrectomy 4 weeks later.

This receptor was taken from a man aged 50 or older with renal cell carcinoma. The V and J genes are TRBV7-9 and TRBJ2-7, with 9 bases matching TRBD1. The source material was blood, sampled from a patient whose treatment included radiotherapy and nephrectomy. CDR3 region: CASREGQGTYEQYF. As DNA, the CDR3 is TGTGCCAGCAGAGAGGGACAGGGAACCTACGAGCAGTACTTC.